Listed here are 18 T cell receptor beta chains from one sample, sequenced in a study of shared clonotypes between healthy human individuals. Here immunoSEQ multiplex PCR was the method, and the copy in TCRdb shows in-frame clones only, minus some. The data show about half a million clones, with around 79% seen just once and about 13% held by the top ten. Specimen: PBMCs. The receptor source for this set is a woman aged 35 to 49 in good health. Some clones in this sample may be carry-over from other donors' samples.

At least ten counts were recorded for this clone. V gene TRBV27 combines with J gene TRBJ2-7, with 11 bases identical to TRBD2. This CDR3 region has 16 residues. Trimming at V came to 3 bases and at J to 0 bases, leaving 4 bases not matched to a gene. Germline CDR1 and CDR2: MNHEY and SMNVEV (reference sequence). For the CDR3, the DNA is TGTGCCAGCAGTTTCCTAGCGGGAGGTCTCTCCTACGAGCAGTACTTC. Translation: CASSFLAGGLSYEQYF.

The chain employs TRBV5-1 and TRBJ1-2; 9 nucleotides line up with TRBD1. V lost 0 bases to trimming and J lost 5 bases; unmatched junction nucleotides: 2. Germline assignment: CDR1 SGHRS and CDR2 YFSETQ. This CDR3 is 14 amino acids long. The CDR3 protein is CASSLGQGVYGYTF. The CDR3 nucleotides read TGCGCCAGCAGCTTGGGACAGGGGGTTTATGGCTACACCTTC.

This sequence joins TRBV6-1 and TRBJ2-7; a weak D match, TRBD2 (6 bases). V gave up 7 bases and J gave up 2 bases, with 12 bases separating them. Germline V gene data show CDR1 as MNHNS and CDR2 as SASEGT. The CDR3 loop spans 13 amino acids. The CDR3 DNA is TGTGCCAGCAAGCCTAGCGCAACCTACGAGCAGTACTTC. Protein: CASKPSATYEQYF.

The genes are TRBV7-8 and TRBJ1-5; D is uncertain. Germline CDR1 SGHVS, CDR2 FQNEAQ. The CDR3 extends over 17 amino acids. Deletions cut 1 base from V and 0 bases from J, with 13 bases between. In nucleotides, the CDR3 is TGTGCCAGCAGCTTAGTTGGCCGACTATATAGCAATCAGCCCCAGCATTTT. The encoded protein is CASSLVGRLYSNQPQHF.

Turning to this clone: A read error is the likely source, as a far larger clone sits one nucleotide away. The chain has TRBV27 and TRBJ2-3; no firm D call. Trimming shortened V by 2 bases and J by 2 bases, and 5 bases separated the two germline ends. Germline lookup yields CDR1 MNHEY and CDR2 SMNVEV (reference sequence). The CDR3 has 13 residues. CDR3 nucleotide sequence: TGTGCCAGCAGTTTAGCGTTCACAGATACGCAGTATTTT. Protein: CASSLAFTDTQYF.

In DNA, the CDR3 is TGCAGTGCTAGCAACTACGAGCAGTACTTC. Translated, it gives CSASNYEQYF. This rearrangement joins TRBV20-1 to TRBJ2-7; D is uncertain. This CDR3 has 10 residues. Germline loops: CDR1 DFQATT, CDR2 SNEGSKA (reference sequence). V gave up 3 bases and J gave up 3 bases, with 3 bases separating them.

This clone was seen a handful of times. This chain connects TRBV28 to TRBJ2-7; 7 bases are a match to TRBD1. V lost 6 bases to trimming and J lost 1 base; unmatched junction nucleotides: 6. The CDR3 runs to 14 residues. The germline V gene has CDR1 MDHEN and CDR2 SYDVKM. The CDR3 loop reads CASRQQGMSYEQYF. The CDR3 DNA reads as TGTGCCAGCAGACAACAGGGGATGTCCTACGAGCAGTACTTC.

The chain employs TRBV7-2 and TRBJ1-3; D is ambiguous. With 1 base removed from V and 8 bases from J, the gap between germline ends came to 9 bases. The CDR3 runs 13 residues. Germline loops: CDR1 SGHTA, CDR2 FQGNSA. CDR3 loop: CASSLGMRDTIYF. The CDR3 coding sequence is TGTGCCAGCAGCTTAGGGATGAGGGACACCATATATTTT.

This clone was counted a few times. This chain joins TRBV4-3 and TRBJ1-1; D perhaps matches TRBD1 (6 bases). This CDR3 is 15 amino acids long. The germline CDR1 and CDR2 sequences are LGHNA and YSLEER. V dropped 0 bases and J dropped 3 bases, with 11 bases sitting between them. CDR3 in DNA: TGCGCCAGCAGCCAAGATCCAGGACAGTACACTGAAGCTTTCTTT. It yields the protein CASSQDPGQYTEAFF.

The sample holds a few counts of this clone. In DNA form, the CDR3 reads TGTGCCAGTAGTATAGCTAGCAATGAGCAGTTCTTC. As protein: CASSIASNEQFF. The chain has TRBV19 and TRBJ2-1; D is undetermined. The germline V and J ends were trimmed by 1 base and 6 bases, with 4 bases remaining between them. Germline values: CDR1 LNHDA, CDR2 SQIVND (reference sequence). This CDR3 contains 12 residues.

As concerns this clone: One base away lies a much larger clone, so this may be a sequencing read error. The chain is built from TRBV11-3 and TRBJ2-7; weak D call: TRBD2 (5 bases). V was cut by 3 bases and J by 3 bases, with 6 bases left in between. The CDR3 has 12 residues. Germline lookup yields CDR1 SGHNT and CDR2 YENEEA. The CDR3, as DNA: TGTGCCAGCAGCTTTGAGGGCTACGAGCAGTACTTC. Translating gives CASSFEGYEQYF.

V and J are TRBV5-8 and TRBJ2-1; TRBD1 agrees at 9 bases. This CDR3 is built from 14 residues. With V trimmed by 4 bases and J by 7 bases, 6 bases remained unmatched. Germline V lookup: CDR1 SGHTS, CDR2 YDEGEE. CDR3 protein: CASSTGTGSNEQFF. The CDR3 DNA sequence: TGTGCCAGCAGCACCGGGACAGGGAGTAATGAGCAGTTCTTC.

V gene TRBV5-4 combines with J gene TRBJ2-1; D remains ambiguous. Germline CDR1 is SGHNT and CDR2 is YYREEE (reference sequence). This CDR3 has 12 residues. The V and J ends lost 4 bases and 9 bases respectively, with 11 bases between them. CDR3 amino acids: CASSLTTSEQFF. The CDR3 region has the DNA TGTGCCAGCAGCCTGACGACGAGTGAGCAGTTCTTC.

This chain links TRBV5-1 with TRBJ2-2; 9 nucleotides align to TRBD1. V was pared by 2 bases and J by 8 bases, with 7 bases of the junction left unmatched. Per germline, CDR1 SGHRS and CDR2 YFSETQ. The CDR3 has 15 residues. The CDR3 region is CASSLSGTGTGELFF. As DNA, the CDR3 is TGCGCCAGCAGCTTATCCGGGACAGGGACAGGGGAGCTGTTTTTT. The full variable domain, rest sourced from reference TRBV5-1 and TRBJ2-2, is KAGVTQTPRYLIKTRGQQVTLSCSPISGHRSVSWYQQTPGQGLQFLFEYFSETQRNKGNFPGRFSGRQFSNSRSEMNVSTLELGDSALYLCASSLSGTGTGELFFGEGSRLTVL.

DNA of the CDR3: TGTGCCTGGAGGCAGTGGGGCGCGGGCTACGAGCAGTACTTC. Protein: CAWRQWGAGYEQYF. The chain recombines TRBV30 with TRBJ2-7, with D perhaps matching TRBD1 or TRBD2 (5 bases each). The ends were cut back, 3 bases at V and 3 bases at J, with 15 bases in the middle. This CDR3 comprises 14 residues. Germline V CDR1 and CDR2: GTSNPN, SVGIG (reference sequence).

The CDR3 is CASSEYGAYGEQFF. CDR3 DNA sequence: TGTGCCAGCAGTGAATATGGGGCGTACGGTGAGCAGTTCTTC. The V gene is TRBV25-1, the J gene TRBJ2-1; D might be TRBD1 (5 bases). The germline V gene encodes CDR1 MGHDK and CDR2 SYGVNS. V lost 0 bases and J 9 bases, leaving 12 bases between the germline ends. CDR3 length: 14 amino acids.

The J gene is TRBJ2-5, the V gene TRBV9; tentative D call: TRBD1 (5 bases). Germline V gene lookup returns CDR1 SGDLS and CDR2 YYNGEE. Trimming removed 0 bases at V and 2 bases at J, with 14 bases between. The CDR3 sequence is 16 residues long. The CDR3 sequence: CASSVAGRVGQETQYF. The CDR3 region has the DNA TGTGCCAGCAGCGTAGCTGGCAGGGTTGGACAAGAGACCCAGTACTTC.

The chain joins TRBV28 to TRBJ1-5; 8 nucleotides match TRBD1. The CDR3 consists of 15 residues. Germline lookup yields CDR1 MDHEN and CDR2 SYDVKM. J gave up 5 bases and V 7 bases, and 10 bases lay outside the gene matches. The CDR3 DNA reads TGTGCCAGCACCCCGGGACAGGCAGGAGATCAGCCCCAGCATTTT. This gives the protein CASTPGQAGDQPQHF. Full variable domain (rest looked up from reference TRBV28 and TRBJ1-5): DVKVTQSSRYLVKRTGEKVFLECVQDMDHENMFWYRQDPGLGLRLIYFSYDVKMKEKGDIPEGYSVSREKKERFSLILESASTNQTSMYLCASTPGQAGDQPQHFGDGTRLSIL.